This TCR beta chain was identified during a study of blood T cells in healthy people across ages. Through a sample-barcoded 5' primer and a J-beta primer mix, a second PCR was run for roughly 7 to 12 cycles. TCRdb fed the 5' RACE reads into MiXCR, producing one record per CDR3 protein. Of 650,000 to 900,000 distinct CDR3 sequences listed, around 62% are singletons. There are a few counts of this clonotype. The CDR3 is made up of 13 amino acids. V was pared by 6 bases and J by 2 bases, with 10 bases between. Germline CDR1 and CDR2: SGHDN and FVKESK. The TCR sequence derives from a man aged 25 to 40 in good health. The sequenced sample was blood. The genes are TRBV14 and TRBJ1-2; D is uncertain. The CDR3 region is CASSPEQNYGYTF. In nucleotides, the CDR3 is TGTGCCAGCAGTCCAGAACAAAACTATGGCTACACCTTC.